This is a list of T cell receptor beta chains from one sample in a study of T-cell reconstitution after alpha-beta-depleted transplantation in children. MiXCR, applied by TCRdb to the PCR reads, yields one record per CDR3 protein. The data hold roughly 100,000 distinct CDR3 sequences, with roughly 8% observed a single time. The input for sequencing was PBMCs from the stem cell graft donor, taken from the stem cell graft. The receptors here all came from a human donor who donated a stem cell graft to a child with congenital amegakaryocytic thrombocytopenia. CDR3s leave out the opening cysteine and the closing phenylalanine or tryptophan. Each record gives: V gene, J gene, CDR3 protein.

>TRBV20-1|TRBJ2-5
RAQAPGGRNEFNNGETQY
>TRBV18|TRBJ1-2
ASSRSTGDGYT
>TRBV12-3/TRBV12-4|TRBJ2-5
ASSFDGFRETQY
>TRBV5-1|TRBJ1-6
ASSPLEGGNSPLH
>TRBV12-3/TRBV12-4|TRBJ2-4
ASSQVGTGLAKNIQY
>TRBV7-8|TRBJ1-1
ASSLGVATEAF
>TRBV12-3/TRBV12-4|TRBJ1-6
ASSLDRSSYNSPLH
>TRBV20-1|TRBJ1-2
SARAETLSGYT
>TRBV20-1|TRBJ2-5
SARDYQGRETQY
>TRBV27|TRBJ1-4
ASATTQGFNEKLF
>TRBV12-3/TRBV12-4|TRBJ1-1
ASRVAGGNTEAF
>TRBV5-1|TRBJ1-2
ASSEGEDSYT
>TRBV7-9|TRBJ2-7
ASSFVHSYEQY
>TRBV3-1|TRBJ2-1
ASSQDPTAYNEQF
>TRBV5-1|TRBJ2-7
ASSPDRPQQY
>TRBV5-6|TRBJ2-3
ASSLIKGAIADTQY
>TRBV2|TRBJ1-2
ASENFAYGYT
>TRBV20-1|TRBJ1-1
SARTERDNTEAF
>TRBV20-1|TRBJ2-1
SAPRFGSGRSNEQF
>TRBV5-1|TRBJ2-3
ASSSAEGGNTDTQY
>TRBV7-2|TRBJ2-3
ASSWGQGARDTQY
>TRBV18|TRBJ2-1
ASSRRDRLHEQF
>TRBV7-8|TRBJ2-7
ASSAAGTGNSEQY
>TRBV2|TRBJ2-1
ATGTSGQDEQF
>TRBV18|TRBJ2-5
ASSPQEQQETQY
>TRBV27|TRBJ2-1
ASSDLAGTLLEQF
>TRBV2|TRBJ2-2
ASLPLAGGGGELF
>TRBV12-3/TRBV12-4|TRBJ2-5
ASSWQGKGTQY
>TRBV5-1|TRBJ2-1
ASSLTGDEQF
>TRBV25-1|TRBJ2-7
ASRDSGTAYEQY
>TRBV27|TRBJ2-2
ASPMVVGTGELF
>TRBV4-3|TRBJ2-3
ASSQRGATDTQY
>TRBV2|TRBJ2-7
ASTHGLGSYEQY
>TRBV14|TRBJ1-5
ASSQASRGPQH
>TRBV5-5|TRBJ1-4
ASSSGQPEKLF
>TRBV7-9|TRBJ2-3
ASSPRARGSDTQY
>TRBV29-1|TRBJ1-4
SVDGETNEKLF
>TRBV5-1|TRBJ1-1
ASSLGQVNTEAF
>TRBV5-1|TRBJ2-3
ASSRRREHSGYTDTQY
>TRBV4-2|TRBJ2-3
ASSRTLDLADTQY
>TRBV20-1|TRBJ1-5
SASQGMGSNQPQH
>TRBV5-1|TRBJ1-5
ASSNGQGEQPQH
>TRBV5-1|TRBJ2-7
ASSQGTGVQY
>TRBV7-2|TRBJ2-5
ASSLASRGWETQY
>TRBV5-1|TRBJ2-7
ASSTRQGVGYEQY
>TRBV6-5|TRBJ2-1
ASSFIGTSAYNEQF
>TRBV7-8|TRBJ1-1
ASSLMAEAF
>TRBV12-3/TRBV12-4|TRBJ1-5
ASSLVNNQPQH
>TRBV5-1|TRBJ1-1
ASSLAGTGMNTEAF